This T cell receptor (beta chain) was captured by sequencing in a study of PD-1 blockade in classical Hodgkin lymphoma. Study-wide points: No one has yet defined what causes the repertoire differences, which may be disease activity or prior therapy. Baseline TCR diversity was reportedly lower in newly diagnosed patients than in healthy donors. It was reported as lower still in relapsed/refractory patients. It was among complete responders that baseline diversity resembled that of newly diagnosed patients. Individuals initiating nivolumab under 1 year after ASCT were excluded.

Time point described: cycle 4 day 1 (C4D1), after 6 weeks of nivolumab. Each patient experienced a relapse that followed autologous stem cell transplantation, and brentuximab vedotin exposure varied. Method: immunoSEQ multiplex PCR; TCRdb's copy keeps in-frame clones and lacks some. Here the sample spans 7,500 to 9,000 clones, around nine tenths being singletons. The CDR3 has 14 amino acids. Trimming removed 0 bases from V and 3 bases from J, with 9 bases in between. CDR1 LGHNA and CDR2 YSLEER come from the germline V gene. Comment on this clone: Its antigen is still unknown.

The chain recombines TRBV4-3 with TRBJ2-7, with D perhaps assigned TRBD1 or TRBD2 (5 bases each). The source is a human donor with classical Hodgkin lymphoma. The sequences come from peripheral blood mononuclear cells (PBMCs), collected before the fourth cycle of nivolumab. This CDR3 reads CASSQDRGGYEQYF. Written as DNA, the CDR3 is TGCGCCAGCAGCCAAGATCGGGGCGGCTACGAGCAGTACTTC.